The 26 T cell receptor beta chains in this list originate from one sample, sequenced in a study of radiotherapy plus CTLA-4 blockade in lung cancer. Generated by immunoSEQ multiplex PCR, the TCRdb table keeps only in-frame clones and is missing some. Of around 59,000 clones in the sample, 77% are singletons; the top ten hold around 3.7%. The sequencing here drew on peripheral blood, taken from a patient treated with radiotherapy plus ipilimumab. These receptors were taken from a human donor with non-small cell lung cancer who had a partial response to radiotherapy plus ipilimumab.

The chain is built from TRBV5-1 and TRBJ2-7; the D gene is possibly TRBD2 (7 bases). The germline V gene has CDR1 SGHRS and CDR2 YFSETQ. CDR3 length: 15 amino acids. Trimming shortened V by 2 bases and J by 2 bases, and 14 bases separated the two germline ends. The CDR3 reads CASSFGGGGTYEQYF. Written as DNA, the CDR3 is TGCGCCAGCAGCTTCGGGGGCGGGGGTACCTACGAGCAGTACTTC.

J is TRBJ2-6 and V is TRBV11-2; 11 positions agree with TRBD1. The CDR3 totals 17 residues. Germline V gene data show CDR1 as SGHAT and CDR2 as FQNNGV. V dropped 5 bases and J dropped 0; count of bases not matched to a gene: 3. The CDR3 spells CASSPGTGGSGANVLTF. The CDR3 DNA reads as TGTGCCAGCAGCCCCGGGACAGGGGGCTCTGGGGCCAACGTCCTGACTTTC. Combining the CDR3 with reference TRBV11-2 and TRBJ2-6 gives the whole variable domain EAGVAQSPRYKIIEKRQSVAFWCNPISGHATLYWYQQILGQGPKLLIQFQNNGVVDDSQLPKDRFSAERLKGVDSTLKIQPAKLEDSAVYLCASSPGTGGSGANVLTFGAGSRLTVL.

The J gene is TRBJ2-2, the V gene TRBV28, with 9 bases that match TRBD1. Germline CDR1 and CDR2: MDHEN and SYDVKM. The CDR3 is 19 amino acids. With V trimmed by 2 bases and J by 1 base, 11 bases remained unmatched. CDR3 nucleotides: TGTGCCAGCAGTTTAGGGTCTTTTTGGGACAGGGAGAACACCGGGGAGCTGTTTTTT. The encoded protein is CASSLGSFWDRENTGELFF. Full variable domain (remainder filled in from reference TRBV28 and TRBJ2-2): DVKVTQSSRYLVKRTGEKVFLECVQDMDHENMFWYRQDPGLGLRLIYFSYDVKMKEKGDIPEGYSVSREKKERFSLILESASTNQTSMYLCASSLGSFWDRENTGELFFGEGSRLTVL.

This rearrangement joins TRBV5-1 to TRBJ1-1; 8 bases align to TRBD1. The V segment lost 0 bases and the J segment 2 bases; nucleotides outside the gene matches: 6. This CDR3 has 16 residues. Germline V gene data show CDR1 as SGHRS and CDR2 as YFSETQ. The CDR3 sequence is CASSLALGQGNTEAFF. The CDR3 DNA reads TGCGCCAGCAGCTTGGCTTTAGGACAGGGAAACACTGAAGCTTTCTTT. Looking up the rest from reference TRBV5-1 and TRBJ1-1 gives the full variable domain: KAGVTQTPRYLIKTRGQQVTLSCSPISGHRSVSWYQQTPGQGLQFLFEYFSETQRNKGNFPGRFSGRQFSNSRSEMNVSTLELGDSALYLCASSLALGQGNTEAFFGQGTRLTVV.

The chain recombines TRBV7-6 with TRBJ2-2; D gene ambiguous. The CDR3 consists of 15 residues. The ends were cut back, 5 bases at V and 7 bases at J, with 17 bases in the middle. CDR1 is SGHVS and CDR2 is FNYEAQ in the germline V gene. CDR3 in DNA: TGTGCCAGCAGCCTCAGAACCAACAATGGCGGGGAGCTGTTTTTT. The encoded protein is CASSLRTNNGGELFF.

This clone was counted between two and nine times. V usage is TRBV13 and J usage is TRBJ1-1; D possibly corresponds to TRBD1 (5 bases). V lost 6 bases to trimming and J lost 0 bases, with 14 bases between them. This CDR3 spans 15 amino acids. Germline CDR1 reads PRHDT; CDR2 reads FYEKMQ (reference sequence). The CDR3 nucleotides read TGTGCCAGCAGGACCCGGGGGGGTTTGAACACTGAAGCTTTCTTT. Amino acids: CASRTRGGLNTEAFF.

The rearrangement joins TRBV4-3 to TRBJ2-5, with D possibly TRBD2 on 6 matching bases. V lost 1 base, J lost 3 bases, and 6 bases lay in between. The CDR3 covers 13 residues. Germline values: CDR1 LGHNA, CDR2 YSLEER. The CDR3 region has the DNA TGCGCCAGCAGCCAAGCGGGGGAAGAGACCCAGTACTTC. Protein product: CASSQAGEETQYF.

This clone was seen more than once but under ten times. The rearrangement joins TRBV27 to TRBJ1-5, with D perhaps matching TRBD1 (5 bases). Germline V CDR1 and CDR2: MNHEY, SMNVEV (reference sequence). This CDR3 is built from 13 residues. The V end was cut by 6 bases, the J end by 1 base, with 7 bases between. The CDR3 DNA reads as TGTGCCAGCAGCAGGGTGAGCAATCAGCCCCAGCATTTT. Protein sequence: CASSRVSNQPQHF.

The CDR3 DNA reads as TGTGCCAGCAGCTTAGAGGGGCTGGGGTACGAGCAGTACTTC. This gives the protein CASSLEGLGYEQYF. The chain links TRBV13 to TRBJ2-7, with a tentative D call TRBD1 (5 bases). The length of the CDR3 is 14 residues. Trimming removed 1 base from V and 4 bases from J, with 11 bases in between. Looked up from germline, CDR1 is PRHDT and CDR2 is FYEKMQ (reference sequence).

This clone was counted once. The V call is TRBV6-4, the J call TRBJ2-2, with a possible D match to TRBD1 (5 bases). Trimming took 4 bases from V and 1 from J, leaving 19 bases between them. The CDR3 spans 18 residues. Per germline, CDR1 MRHNA and CDR2 SNTAGT. CDR3 loop: CASSARPSPGLNTGELFF. CDR3 DNA: TGTGCCAGCAGTGCTAGACCCTCCCCAGGGTTGAACACCGGGGAGCTGTTTTTT.

The rearrangement links TRBV11-1 to TRBJ2-1; TRBD2 agrees at 9 bases. The CDR3 is 15 residues long. The germline gives CDR1 SGHAT, CDR2 FQDESV (reference sequence). J gave up 10 bases and V 5 bases, and 12 bases lay outside the gene matches. The CDR3 loop is CASSLAGGTSLEQFF. The CDR3 DNA reads TGTGCCAGCAGCCTGGCGGGGGGGACCTCCCTCGAGCAGTTCTTC.

V and J are TRBV4-1 and TRBJ2-1; weak D call: TRBD2 (7 bases). The CDR3 runs to 19 residues. Per germline, CDR1 MGHRA and CDR2 YSYEKL. V lost 0 bases to trimming and J lost 0 bases, with 18 bases between them. CDR3 residues: CASSQDPNWRGGSYNEQFF. The CDR3 DNA reads as TGCGCCAGCAGCCAAGACCCCAACTGGAGGGGGGGCTCCTACAATGAGCAGTTCTTC.

This chain connects TRBV18 to TRBJ1-6; TRBD1 agrees at 10 bases. Germline assignment: CDR1 KGHSH and CDR2 LQKENI. The CDR3 runs 16 residues. The V gene end was trimmed by 6 bases and the J gene end by 10 bases; junction bases not matched to a gene: 12. The CDR3 region is CASSLAQGTGVSPLHF. The CDR3 DNA reads as TGTGCCAGCTCTCTCGCACAGGGGACAGGGGTCTCACCCCTCCACTTT.

This rearrangement joins TRBV9 to TRBJ2-1; 14 bases fit TRBD2. The CDR3 has 16 amino acids. CDR1 is SGDLS and CDR2 is YYNGEE in the germline V gene. V lost 4 bases, J lost 2 bases, and 2 bases stayed unmatched. CDR3 in amino acids: CASSPGLAGAYNEQFF. As DNA, the CDR3 is TGTGCCAGCAGCCCGGGACTAGCGGGGGCCTACAATGAGCAGTTCTTC.

V usage is TRBV27 and J usage is TRBJ1-1; D possibly corresponds to TRBD1 (5 bases). V lost 5 bases, J lost 5 bases, and 12 bases lay in between. CDR3 size: 13 residues. Germline V gene data show CDR1 as MNHEY and CDR2 as SMNVEV (reference sequence). The CDR3 loop is CASSLTRGTEAFF. The CDR3 bases are TGTGCCAGCAGTCTTACACGGGGGACTGAAGCTTTCTTT.

The gene calls are TRBV30 and TRBJ1-2, with 12 bases matching TRBD1. Germline values: CDR1 GTSNPN, CDR2 SVGIG (reference sequence). V gave up 2 bases and J gave up 8 bases; unmatched junction bases: 15. The CDR3 totals 17 residues. The CDR3, as DNA: TGTGCCTGGAGTCAGTCCTTACTGGGACAGGGGGCGCGAGGCTACACCTTC. Encoded protein: CAWSQSLLGQGARGYTF.

J is TRBJ1-4 and V is TRBV11-2; D is uncertain. This CDR3 spans 12 amino acids. Germline V lookup: CDR1 SGHAT, CDR2 FQNNGV. The V end lost 2 bases, the J end lost 13 bases, and 11 bases lay between the germline ends. CDR3 protein: CASSLKEGILFF. DNA for the CDR3: TGTGCCAGCAGCTTAAAGGAGGGAATACTGTTTTTT. Together with reference TRBV11-2 and TRBJ1-4, the CDR3 gives the full variable domain: EAGVAQSPRYKIIEKRQSVAFWCNPISGHATLYWYQQILGQGPKLLIQFQNNGVVDDSQLPKDRFSAERLKGVDSTLKIQPAKLEDSAVYLCASSLKEGILFFGSGTQLSVL.

V is TRBV6-1 and J is TRBJ2-7; 9 bases map to TRBD2. V gave up 2 bases and J gave up 2 bases; unmatched junction bases: 10. CDR3 length equals 17 residues. Looked up from germline, CDR1 is MNHNS and CDR2 is SASEGT. CDR3 coding DNA: TGTGCCAGCAGTGAACCCCCAGCGGGGGGAAACACCTACGAGCAGTACTTC. Translated, it gives CASSEPPAGGNTYEQYF.

CDR3 DNA sequence: TGTGCCAGCAGACACTCTCCTGGGAGGGGAGAGGGCAATCAGCCCCAGCATTTT. Amino acids: CASRHSPGRGEGNQPQHF. V gene TRBV9 combines with J gene TRBJ1-5; D may be TRBD1 (5 bases). The V gene lost 5 bases and the J gene lost 2 bases, with 23 bases spanning the gap. The germline CDR1 and CDR2 sequences are SGDLS and YYNGEE. The CDR3 has 18 residues.

This chain uses TRBV7-8 with TRBJ1-2, with TRBD1 matching over 8 bases. The germline gives CDR1 SGHVS, CDR2 FQNEAQ. This CDR3 region has 14 residues. The trim removed 4 bases at V and 4 bases at J, leaving 5 bases unmatched. The CDR3 region has the DNA TGTGCCAGCAGCTCCGATACAGGGGGCTATGGCTACACCTTC. Protein: CASSSDTGGYGYTF.

J is TRBJ2-7 and V is TRBV6-5; D is perhaps TRBD2 (6 bases). Trimming took off 5 bases at V and 0 bases at J, with 11 bases between the two ends. Germline CDR1 and CDR2: MNHEY and SVGAGI. CDR3 length: 14 amino acids. CDR3: CASSRLGGSYEQYF. In DNA form, the CDR3 reads TGTGCCAGCAGTCGGCTCGGGGGCTCCTACGAGCAGTACTTC.

This clone was observed a few times. Here the CDR3 DNA reads TGCGCCAGCAGTGATGAAGGGGGGAACACTGAAGCTTTCTTT. This sequence encodes CASSDEGGNTEAFF. The chain combines TRBV10-2 with TRBJ1-1; D is perhaps TRBD1 (6 bases). The CDR3 spans 14 residues. V was clipped by 3 bases and J by 1 base, with 9 bases between them. CDR1 is WSHSY, CDR2 SAAADI, per germline.

V usage is TRBV11-2 and J usage is TRBJ2-1; the D gene is possibly TRBD2 (6 bases). Germline V lookup: CDR1 SGHAT, CDR2 FQNNGV. CDR3 length: 20 amino acids. V lost 0 bases and J lost 2, with 23 bases in between. CDR3 protein: CASSLDQEWRGREPYNEQFF. As DNA, the CDR3 is TGTGCCAGCAGCTTAGATCAAGAATGGCGGGGACGGGAGCCCTACAATGAGCAGTTCTTC.

The chain uses TRBV15 and TRBJ2-3; TRBD1 aligns across 8 bases. Per germline, CDR1 LNHNV and CDR2 YYDKDF (reference sequence). This CDR3 is 13 amino acids long. V was pared by 3 bases and J by 4 bases, with 0 bases of the junction left unmatched. This chain's CDR3 is CATSRDRADTQYF. DNA for the CDR3: TGTGCCACCAGCAGGGACAGGGCAGATACGCAGTATTTT.

The CDR3 DNA reads TGCGCCAGCAGCTATAGCGGGGCAGGGGGAGAGACCCAGTACTTC. Residues: CASSYSGAGGETQYF. V usage is TRBV5-1 and J usage is TRBJ2-5; D is possibly TRBD2 (8 bases). The V gene's germline CDR1 is SGHRS and CDR2 YFSETQ. The germline V and J ends were trimmed by 3 bases and 4 bases, with 16 bases remaining between them. The CDR3 length is 15 residues.

V gene TRBV19 combines with J gene TRBJ1-2, with D possibly matching TRBD1 (5 bases). The CDR3 extends over 13 amino acids. Germline CDR1 is LNHDA and CDR2 is SQIVND (reference sequence). Trimming stripped 2 bases from V and 6 bases from J, with 10 bases between. The CDR3 sequence is CASSILGEDGYTF. The CDR3 bases are TGTGCCAGTAGTATATTGGGGGAGGATGGCTACACCTTC.